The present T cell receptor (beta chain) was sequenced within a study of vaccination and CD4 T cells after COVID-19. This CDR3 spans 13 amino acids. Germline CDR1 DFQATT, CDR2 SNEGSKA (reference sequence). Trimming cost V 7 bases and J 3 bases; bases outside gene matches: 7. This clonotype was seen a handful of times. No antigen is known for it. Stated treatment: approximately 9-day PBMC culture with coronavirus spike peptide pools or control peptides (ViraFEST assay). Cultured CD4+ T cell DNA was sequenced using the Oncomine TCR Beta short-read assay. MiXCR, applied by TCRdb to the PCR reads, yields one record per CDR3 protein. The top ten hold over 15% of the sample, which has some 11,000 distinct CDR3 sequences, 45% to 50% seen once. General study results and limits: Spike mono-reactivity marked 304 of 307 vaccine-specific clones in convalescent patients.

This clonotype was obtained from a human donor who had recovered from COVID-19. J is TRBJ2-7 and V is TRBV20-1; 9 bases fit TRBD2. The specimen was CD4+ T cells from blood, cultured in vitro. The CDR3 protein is CSVLGTSNYEQYF. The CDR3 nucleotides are TGCAGTGTGCTAGGGACTAGCAACTACGAGCAGTACTTC.